The source of this TCR beta chain is a study of T cell changes during pregnancy in multiple sclerosis. The protocol was immunoSEQ multiplex PCR, while the TCRdb copy is restricted to in-frame clones and leaves out a portion. The profile shows around 32,000 clones, roughly 91% of them singletons. Trimming shortened V by 4 bases and J by 2 bases, and 9 bases separated the two germline ends. CDR1 is SGDLS, CDR2 YYNGEE, per germline. The CDR3 consists of 13 residues. V is TRBV9 and J is TRBJ1-1; D ambiguous. The receptor's source is a female donor in good health, enrolled as a control in a pregnancy study. The sequenced sample was CD8+ T cells from peripheral blood mononuclear cells, obtained in the second trimester of pregnancy. The CDR3 is CASSNYKNTEAFF. The CDR3 DNA reads TGTGCCAGCAGCAACTACAAAAACACTGAAGCTTTCTTT. The whole variable domain, remainder taken from reference TRBV9 and TRBJ1-1, is DSGVTQTPKHLITATGQRVTLRCSPRSGDLSVYWYQQSLDQGLQFLIQYYNGEERAKGNILERFSAQQFPDLHSELNLSSLELGDSALYFCASSNYKNTEAFFGQGTRLTVV.